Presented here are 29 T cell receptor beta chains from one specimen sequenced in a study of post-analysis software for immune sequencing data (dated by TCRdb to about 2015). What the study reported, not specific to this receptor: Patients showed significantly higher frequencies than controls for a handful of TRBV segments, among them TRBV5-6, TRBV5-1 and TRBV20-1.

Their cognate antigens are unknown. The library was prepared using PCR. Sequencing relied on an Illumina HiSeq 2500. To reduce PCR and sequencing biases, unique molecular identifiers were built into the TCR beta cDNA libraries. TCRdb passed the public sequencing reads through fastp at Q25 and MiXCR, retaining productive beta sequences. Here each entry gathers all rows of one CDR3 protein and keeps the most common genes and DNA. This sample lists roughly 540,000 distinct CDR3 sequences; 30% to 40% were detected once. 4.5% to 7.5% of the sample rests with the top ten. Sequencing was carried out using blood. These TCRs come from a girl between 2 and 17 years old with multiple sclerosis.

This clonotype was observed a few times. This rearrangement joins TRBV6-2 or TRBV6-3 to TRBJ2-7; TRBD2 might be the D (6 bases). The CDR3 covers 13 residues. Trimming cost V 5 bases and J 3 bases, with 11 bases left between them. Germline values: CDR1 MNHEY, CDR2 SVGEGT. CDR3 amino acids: CASSRAGIYEQYF. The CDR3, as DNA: TGTGCCAGCAGTAGAGCGGGCATCTACGAGCAGTACTTC.

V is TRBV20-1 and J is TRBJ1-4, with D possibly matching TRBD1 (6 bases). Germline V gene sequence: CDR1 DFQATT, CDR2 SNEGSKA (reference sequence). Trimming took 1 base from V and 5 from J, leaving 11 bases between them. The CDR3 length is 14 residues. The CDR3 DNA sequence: TGCAGTGCTAGAGTGGGGGCAGGGAATGAAAAACTGTTTTTT. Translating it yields CSARVGAGNEKLFF.

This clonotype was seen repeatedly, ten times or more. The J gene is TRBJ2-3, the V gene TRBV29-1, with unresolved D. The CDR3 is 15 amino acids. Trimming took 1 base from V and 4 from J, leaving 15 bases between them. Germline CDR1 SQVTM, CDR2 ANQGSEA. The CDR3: CSVEVGLSRADTQYF. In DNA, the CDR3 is TGCAGCGTTGAAGTTGGGTTGAGTCGGGCAGATACGCAGTATTTT.

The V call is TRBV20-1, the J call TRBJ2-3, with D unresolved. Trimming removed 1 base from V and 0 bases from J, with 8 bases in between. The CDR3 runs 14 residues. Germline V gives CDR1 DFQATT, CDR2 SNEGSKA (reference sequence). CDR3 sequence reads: CSARGTASTDTQYF. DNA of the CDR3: TGCAGTGCTAGAGGTACTGCTAGCACAGATACGCAGTATTTT.

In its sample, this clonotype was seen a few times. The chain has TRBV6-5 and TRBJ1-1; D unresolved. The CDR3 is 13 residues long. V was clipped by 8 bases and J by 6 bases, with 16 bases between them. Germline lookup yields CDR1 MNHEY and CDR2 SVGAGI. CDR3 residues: CASRRSDAAEAFF. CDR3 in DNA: TGTGCCAGCCGCCGCAGTGATGCGGCTGAAGCTTTCTTT.

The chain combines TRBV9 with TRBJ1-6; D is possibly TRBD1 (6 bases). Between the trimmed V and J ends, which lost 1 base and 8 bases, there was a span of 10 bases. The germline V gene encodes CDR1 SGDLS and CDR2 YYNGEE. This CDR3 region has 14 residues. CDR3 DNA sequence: TGTGCCAGCAGCGTAAGGACAGTTGATTCACCCCTCCACTTT. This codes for CASSVRTVDSPLHF.

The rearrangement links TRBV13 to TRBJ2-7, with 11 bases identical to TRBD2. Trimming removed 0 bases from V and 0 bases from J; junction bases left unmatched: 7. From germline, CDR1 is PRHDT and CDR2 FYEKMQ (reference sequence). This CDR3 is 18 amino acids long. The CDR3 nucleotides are TGTGCCAGCAGCTTAGGCCTAGCGGGGGGTTCTACCTCCTACGAGCAGTACTTC. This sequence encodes CASSLGLAGGSTSYEQYF.

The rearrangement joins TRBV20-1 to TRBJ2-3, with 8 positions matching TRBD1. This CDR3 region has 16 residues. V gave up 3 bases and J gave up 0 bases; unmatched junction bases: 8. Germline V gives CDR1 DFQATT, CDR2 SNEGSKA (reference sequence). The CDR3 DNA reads TGCAGTGCTAGGGAGGGTACAGGGGGGAGCACAGATACGCAGTATTTT. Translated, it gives CSAREGTGGSTDTQYF.

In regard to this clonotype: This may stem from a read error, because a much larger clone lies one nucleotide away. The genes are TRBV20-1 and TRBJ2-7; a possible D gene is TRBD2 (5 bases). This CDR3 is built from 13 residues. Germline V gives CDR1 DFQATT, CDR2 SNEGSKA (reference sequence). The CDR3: CSASSHLDYERYF. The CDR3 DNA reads TGCAGTGCTAGTTCTCACTTAGACTACGAGCGGTACTTC.

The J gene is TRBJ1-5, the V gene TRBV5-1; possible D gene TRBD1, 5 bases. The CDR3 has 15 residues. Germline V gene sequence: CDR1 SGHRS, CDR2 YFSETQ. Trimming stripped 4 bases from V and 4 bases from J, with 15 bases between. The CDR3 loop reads CASSTAGLSNQPQHF. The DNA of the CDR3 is TGCGCCAGCAGCACCGCAGGGCTTAGTAATCAGCCCCAGCATTTT.

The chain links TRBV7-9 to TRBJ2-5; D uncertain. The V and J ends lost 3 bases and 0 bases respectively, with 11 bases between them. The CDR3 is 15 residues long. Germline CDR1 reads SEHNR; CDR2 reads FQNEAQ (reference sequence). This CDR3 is CASSFRLGNQETQYF. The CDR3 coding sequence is TGTGCCAGCAGCTTCCGTCTGGGAAACCAAGAGACCCAGTACTTC.

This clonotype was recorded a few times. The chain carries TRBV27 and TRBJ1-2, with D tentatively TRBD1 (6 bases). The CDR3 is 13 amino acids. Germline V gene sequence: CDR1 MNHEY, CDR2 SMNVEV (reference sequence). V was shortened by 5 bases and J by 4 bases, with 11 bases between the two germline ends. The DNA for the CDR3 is TGTGCCAGCAGTGTGGACAGCCTCTATGGCTACACCTTC. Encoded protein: CASSVDSLYGYTF.

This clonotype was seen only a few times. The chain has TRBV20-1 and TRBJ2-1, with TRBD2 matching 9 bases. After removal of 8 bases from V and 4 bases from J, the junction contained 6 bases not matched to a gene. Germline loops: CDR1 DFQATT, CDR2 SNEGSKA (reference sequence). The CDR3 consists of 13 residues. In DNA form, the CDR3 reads TGCAGTCACCCGGGACTAGCTTACAATGAGCAGTTCTTC. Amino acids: CSHPGLAYNEQFF.

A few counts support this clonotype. This CDR3 reads CASRREENQETQYF. The CDR3, as DNA: TGCGCCAGCAGGAGGGAGGAGAACCAAGAGACCCAGTACTTC. The chain carries TRBV5-1 and TRBJ2-5; D possibly corresponds to TRBD2 (6 bases). Germline CDR1 SGHRS, CDR2 YFSETQ. V lost 5 bases and J 0 bases, leaving 11 bases between the germline ends. The CDR3 totals 14 residues.

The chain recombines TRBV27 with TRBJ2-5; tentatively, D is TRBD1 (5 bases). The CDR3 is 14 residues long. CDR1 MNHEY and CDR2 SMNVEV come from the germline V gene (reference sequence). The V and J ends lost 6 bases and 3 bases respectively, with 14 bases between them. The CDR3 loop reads CASSSGYSKETQYF. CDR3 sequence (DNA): TGTGCCAGCAGCTCAGGGTATTCGAAAGAGACCCAGTACTTC.

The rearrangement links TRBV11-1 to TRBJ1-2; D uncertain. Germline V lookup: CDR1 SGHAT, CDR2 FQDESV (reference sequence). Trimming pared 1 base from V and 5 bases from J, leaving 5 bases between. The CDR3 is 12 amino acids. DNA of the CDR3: TGTGCCAGCAGCTTAGGACAATATGGCTACACCTTC. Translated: CASSLGQYGYTF.

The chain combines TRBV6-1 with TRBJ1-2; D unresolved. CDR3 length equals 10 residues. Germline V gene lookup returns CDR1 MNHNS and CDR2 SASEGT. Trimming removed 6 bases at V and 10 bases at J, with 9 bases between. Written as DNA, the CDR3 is TGTGCCAGCAGGTGGATTGTCTACACCTTC. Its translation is CASRWIVYTF.

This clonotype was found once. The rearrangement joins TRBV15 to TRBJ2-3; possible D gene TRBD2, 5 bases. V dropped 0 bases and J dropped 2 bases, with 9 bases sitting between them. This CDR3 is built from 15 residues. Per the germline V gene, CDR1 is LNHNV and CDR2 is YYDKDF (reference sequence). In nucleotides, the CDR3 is TGTGCCACCAGCAGAGATGGACGGGACACAGATACGCAGTATTTT. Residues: CATSRDGRDTDTQYF. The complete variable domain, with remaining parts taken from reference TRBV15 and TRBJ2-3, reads DAMVIQNPRYQVTQFGKPVTLSCSQTLNHNVMYWYQQKSSQAPKLLFHYYDKDFNNEADTPDNFQSRRPNTSFCFLDIRSPGLGDTAMYLCATSRDGRDTDTQYFGPGTRLTVL.

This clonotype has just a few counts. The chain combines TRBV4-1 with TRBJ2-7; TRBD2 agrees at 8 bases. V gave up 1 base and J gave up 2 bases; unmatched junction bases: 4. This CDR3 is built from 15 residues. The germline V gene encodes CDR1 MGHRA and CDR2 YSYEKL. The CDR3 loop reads CASSQGRGGPYEQYF. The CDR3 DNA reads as TGCGCCAGCAGCCAAGGGCGCGGGGGGCCCTACGAGCAGTACTTC.

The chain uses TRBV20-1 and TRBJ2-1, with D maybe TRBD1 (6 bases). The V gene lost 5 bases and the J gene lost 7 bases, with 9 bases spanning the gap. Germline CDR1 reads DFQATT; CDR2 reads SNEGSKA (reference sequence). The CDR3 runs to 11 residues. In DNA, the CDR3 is TGCAGTGCTCCAGGGGTGAATGAGCAGTTCTTC. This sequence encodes CSAPGVNEQFF.

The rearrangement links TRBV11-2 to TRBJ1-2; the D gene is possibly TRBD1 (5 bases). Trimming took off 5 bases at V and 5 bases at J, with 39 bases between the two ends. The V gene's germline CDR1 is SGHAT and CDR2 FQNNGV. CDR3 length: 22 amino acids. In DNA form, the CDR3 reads TGTGCCAGCAGCCGTAATTGGGACGTAGGGGATACGGACGCCCTTAAGGGGTATGGCTACACCTTC. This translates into CASSRNWDVGDTDALKGYGYTF.

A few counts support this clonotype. The CDR3 DNA follows: TGCAGTGCTAGAAGGAGCAATCAGCCCCAGCATTTT. Protein sequence: CSARRSNQPQHF. V and J are TRBV20-1 and TRBJ1-5; D ambiguous. V was shortened by 2 bases and J by 1 base, with 3 bases between the two germline ends. Germline CDR1 reads DFQATT; CDR2 reads SNEGSKA (reference sequence). The CDR3 extends over 12 amino acids.

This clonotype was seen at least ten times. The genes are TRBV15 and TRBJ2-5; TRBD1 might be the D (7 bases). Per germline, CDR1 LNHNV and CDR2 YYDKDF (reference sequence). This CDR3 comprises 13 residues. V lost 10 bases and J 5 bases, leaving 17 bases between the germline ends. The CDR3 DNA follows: TGTGCCATCCGCGGGGACAGTCAGGAGACCCAGTACTTC. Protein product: CAIRGDSQETQYF.

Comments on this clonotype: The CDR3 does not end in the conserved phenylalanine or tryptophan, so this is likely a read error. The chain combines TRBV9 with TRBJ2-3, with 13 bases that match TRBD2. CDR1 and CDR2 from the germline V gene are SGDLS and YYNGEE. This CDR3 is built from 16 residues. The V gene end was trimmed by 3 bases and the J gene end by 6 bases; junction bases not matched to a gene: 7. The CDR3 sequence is CASSGGTSGVVDTQYC. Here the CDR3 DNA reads TGTGCCAGCAGCGGAGGGACTAGCGGGGTAGTTGATACGCAGTATTGT.

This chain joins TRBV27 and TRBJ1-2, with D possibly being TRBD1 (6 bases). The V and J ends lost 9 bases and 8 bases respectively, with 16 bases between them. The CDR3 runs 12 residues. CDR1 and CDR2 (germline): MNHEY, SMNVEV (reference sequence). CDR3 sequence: CASGRGPGGYTF. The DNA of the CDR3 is TGTGCCAGTGGCCGGGGGCCAGGGGGCTACACCTTC.

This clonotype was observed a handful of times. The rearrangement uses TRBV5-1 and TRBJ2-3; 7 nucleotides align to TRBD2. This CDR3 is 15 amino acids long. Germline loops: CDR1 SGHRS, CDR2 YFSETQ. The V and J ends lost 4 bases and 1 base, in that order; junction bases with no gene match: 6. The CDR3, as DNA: TGCGCCAGCAGCGACGGACTAGGCGGCACAGATACGCAGTATTTT. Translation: CASSDGLGGTDTQYF.

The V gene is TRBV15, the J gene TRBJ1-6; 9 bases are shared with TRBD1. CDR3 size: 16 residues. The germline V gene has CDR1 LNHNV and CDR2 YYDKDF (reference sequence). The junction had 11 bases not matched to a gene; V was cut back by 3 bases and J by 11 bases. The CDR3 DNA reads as TGTGCCACCAGCAGGGTTCTGGGACAGGGACCAACACCCCTCCACTTT. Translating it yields CATSRVLGQGPTPLHF. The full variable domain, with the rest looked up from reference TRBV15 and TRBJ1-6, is DAMVIQNPRYQVTQFGKPVTLSCSQTLNHNVMYWYQQKSSQAPKLLFHYYDKDFNNEADTPDNFQSRRPNTSFCFLDIRSPGLGDTAMYLCATSRVLGQGPTPLHFGNGTRLTVT.

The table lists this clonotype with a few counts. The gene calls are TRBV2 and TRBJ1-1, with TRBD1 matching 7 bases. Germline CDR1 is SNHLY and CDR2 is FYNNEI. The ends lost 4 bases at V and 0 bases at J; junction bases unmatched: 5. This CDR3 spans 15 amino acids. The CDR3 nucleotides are TGTGCCAGCAGTGCCGACAGGGACATGAACACTGAAGCTTTCTTT. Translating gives CASSADRDMNTEAFF.

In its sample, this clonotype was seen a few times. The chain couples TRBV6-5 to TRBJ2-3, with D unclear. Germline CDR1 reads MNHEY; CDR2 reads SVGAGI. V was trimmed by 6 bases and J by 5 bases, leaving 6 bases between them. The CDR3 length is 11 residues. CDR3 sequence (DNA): TGTGCCAGCAGAAAGAAAGATACGCAGTATTTT. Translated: CASRKKDTQYF.